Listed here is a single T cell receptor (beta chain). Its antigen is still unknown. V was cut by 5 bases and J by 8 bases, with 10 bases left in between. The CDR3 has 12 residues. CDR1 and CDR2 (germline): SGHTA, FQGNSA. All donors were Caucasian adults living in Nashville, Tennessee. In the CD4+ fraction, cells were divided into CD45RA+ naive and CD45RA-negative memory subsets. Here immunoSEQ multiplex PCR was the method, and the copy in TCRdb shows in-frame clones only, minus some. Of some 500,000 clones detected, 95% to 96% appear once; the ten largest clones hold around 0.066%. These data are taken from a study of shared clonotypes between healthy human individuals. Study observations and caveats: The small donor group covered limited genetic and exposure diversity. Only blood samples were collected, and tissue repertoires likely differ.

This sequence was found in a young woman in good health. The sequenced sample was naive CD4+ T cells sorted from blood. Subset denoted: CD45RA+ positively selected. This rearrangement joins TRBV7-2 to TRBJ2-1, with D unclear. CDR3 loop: CASSQTRHEQFF. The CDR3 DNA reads TGTGCCAGCAGCCAGACCAGACATGAGCAGTTCTTC. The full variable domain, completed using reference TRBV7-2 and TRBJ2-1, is GAGVSQSPSNKVTEKGKDVELRCDPISGHTALYWYRQSLGQGLEFLIYFQGNSAPDKSGLPSDRFSAERTGGSVSTLTIQRTQQEDSAVYLCASSQTRHEQFFGPGTRLTVL.